This TCR beta chain appears in the sequencing data of a study of shared clonotypes between healthy human individuals. To note about this clone: Its target is unknown.

Overall study results and limits: Donor scarcity curtailed the genetic and exposure-history diversity represented herein. Some clonotypes were shared by all four sorted-subset donors, while others were not shared. The non-shared ones had lower generation probabilities than the shared ones.

The CDR3 sequence is 18 residues long. Trimming removed 3 bases from V and 4 bases from J, with 23 bases in between. Germline values: CDR1 LGHNA, CDR2 YSLEER. Samples underwent the assay at deep level. The protocol was immunoSEQ multiplex PCR, while the TCRdb copy is restricted to in-frame clones and leaves out a portion. The sample yields 850,000 to 1,200,000 clones, roughly 80% seen once. This clonotype was obtained from a man younger than 35 in good health. Material for sequencing was memory CD4+ T cells sorted from blood. Subset specified: CD45RA-negative fraction. The chain links TRBV4-3 to TRBJ2-3, with D perhaps matching TRBD2 (5 bases). DNA for the CDR3: TGCGCCAGCAGCCATATCATTACCGGGATAAAACTGGCAGATACGCAGTATTTT. Its protein product is CASSHIITGIKLADTQYF.